Listed here are 9 T cell receptor beta chains from one sample, sequenced in a study of blood T cell repertoires in COVID-19. Repertoires were generated with immunoSEQ multiplex PCR, while TCRdb's copy carries only in-frame clones and drops some. The table has around 180,000 clones, roughly 84% seen once. Sequenced sample: peripheral blood. The origin of the receptors is a woman of 80 years or more with acute or convalescent COVID-19.

A note on this clone: Additional DNA sequences in this sample encode the identical CDR3. The V and J genes are TRBV5-6 and TRBJ2-5; the D is unclear. Germline lookup yields CDR1 SGHDT and CDR2 YYEEEE. The CDR3 contains 11 residues. Trimming removed 1 base from V and 5 bases from J, with 3 bases in between. The CDR3 DNA reads as TGTGCCAGCAGCTTGCGTGAGACCCAGTACTTC. This translates into CASSLRETQYF.

The CDR3 region has the DNA TGTGCCAGCAGTAGCCGCGGGGACAGACTCTACGAGCAGTACTTC. Its translation: CASSSRGDRLYEQYF. The J gene is TRBJ2-7, the V gene TRBV6-5, with D maybe TRBD1 (7 bases). Germline values: CDR1 MNHEY, CDR2 SVGAGI. V was trimmed by 5 bases and J by 3 bases, leaving 17 bases between them. The CDR3 is made up of 15 amino acids.

The chain has TRBV5-1 and TRBJ2-7, with 7 nucleotides matching TRBD2. From germline, CDR1 is SGHRS and CDR2 YFSETQ. V dropped 4 bases and J dropped 0; count of bases not matched to a gene: 1. The CDR3 runs 13 residues. The CDR3 here is CASSRGGSYEQYF. For the CDR3, the DNA is TGCGCCAGCAGCCGCGGGGGCTCCTACGAGCAGTACTTC. Together with reference TRBV5-1 and TRBJ2-7, the CDR3 gives the full variable domain: KAGVTQTPRYLIKTRGQQVTLSCSPISGHRSVSWYQQTPGQGLQFLFEYFSETQRNKGNFPGRFSGRQFSNSRSEMNVSTLELGDSALYLCASSRGGSYEQYFGPGTRLTVT.

The CDR3 here is CASSPGTANTGELFF. DNA of the CDR3: TGTGCCAGCAGCCCCGGGACAGCGAACACCGGGGAGCTGTTTTTT. V usage is TRBV7-7 and J usage is TRBJ2-2; 7 bases match TRBD1. The germline V gene has CDR1 SSHAT and CDR2 FNYEAQ (reference sequence). This CDR3 spans 15 amino acids. Trimming cost V 5 bases and J 0 bases; bases outside gene matches: 3.

The chain uses TRBV5-4 and TRBJ1-6; D remains unclear. In germline, CDR1 is SGHNT, CDR2 YYREEE (reference sequence). This CDR3 has 15 residues. V gave up 4 bases and J gave up 6 bases, with 14 bases separating them. In DNA, the CDR3 is TGTGCCAGCAGCCCGCCGGGGATAAGTAATTCACCCCTCCACTTT. Translating it yields CASSPPGISNSPLHF.

A single count supports this clone. This chain connects TRBV3-1 (or the pseudogene TRBV3-2) to TRBJ1-5; D might be TRBD1 (6 bases). CDR3 length: 14 residues. The V and J ends lost 7 bases and 2 bases respectively, with 12 bases between them. Germline V CDR1 and CDR2: LGHDT, YNNKEL (reference sequence). Written as DNA, the CDR3 is TGTGCCAGCATCCCGGACAGAGGCAATCAGCCCCAGCATTTT. This sequence encodes CASIPDRGNQPQHF.

The chain combines TRBV11-2 with TRBJ1-6, with D perhaps matching TRBD1 (6 bases). Trimming pared 4 bases from V and 5 bases from J, leaving 9 bases between. The germline V gene has CDR1 SGHAT and CDR2 FQNNGV. This CDR3 has 14 amino acids. The CDR3, as DNA: TGTGCCAGCAGCTCGGACAGAAATAATTCACCCCTCCACTTT. Translation: CASSSDRNNSPLHF.

The chain joins TRBV7-9 to TRBJ2-7, with 8 bases lining up with TRBD1. This CDR3 contains 11 residues. Germline V gene sequence: CDR1 SEHNR, CDR2 FQNEAQ (reference sequence). Trimming took 6 bases from V and 9 from J; bases not matched to a gene: 4. The CDR3 region has the DNA TGTGCCAGCAGTCTCGGGACAGGGCAGTACTTC. This sequence encodes CASSLGTGQYF.

The genes are TRBV7-9 and TRBJ2-2; a possible D gene is TRBD1 (6 bases). This CDR3 comprises 16 residues. Trimming took 5 bases from V and 0 from J, leaving 13 bases between them. The germline gives CDR1 SEHNR, CDR2 FQNEAQ (reference sequence). For the CDR3, the DNA is TGTGCCAGCAGCCTCGTATGGACAGCGAACACCGGGGAGCTGTTTTTT. Residues: CASSLVWTANTGELFF.